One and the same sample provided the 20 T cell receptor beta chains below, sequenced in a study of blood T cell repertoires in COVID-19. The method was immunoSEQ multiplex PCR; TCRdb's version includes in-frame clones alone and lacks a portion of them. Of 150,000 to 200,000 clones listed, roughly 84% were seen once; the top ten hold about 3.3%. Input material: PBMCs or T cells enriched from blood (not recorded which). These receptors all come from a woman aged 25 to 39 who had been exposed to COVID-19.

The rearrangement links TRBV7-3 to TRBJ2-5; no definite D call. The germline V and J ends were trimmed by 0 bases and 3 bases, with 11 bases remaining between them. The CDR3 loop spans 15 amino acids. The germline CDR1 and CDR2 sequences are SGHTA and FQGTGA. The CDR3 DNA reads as TGTGCCAGCAGCTTAACCCGACAATCAAAAGAGACCCAGTACTTC. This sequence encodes CASSLTRQSKETQYF.

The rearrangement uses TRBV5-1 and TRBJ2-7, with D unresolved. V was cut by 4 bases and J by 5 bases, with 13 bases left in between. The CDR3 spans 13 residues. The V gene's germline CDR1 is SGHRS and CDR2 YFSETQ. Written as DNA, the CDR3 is TGCGCCAGCAGCCTTACCTTACACGACGAGCAGTACTTC. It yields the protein CASSLTLHDEQYF.

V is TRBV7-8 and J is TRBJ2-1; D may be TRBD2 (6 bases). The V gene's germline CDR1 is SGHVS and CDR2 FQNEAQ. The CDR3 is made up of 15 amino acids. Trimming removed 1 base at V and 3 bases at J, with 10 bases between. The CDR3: CASSLDSGYYNEQFF. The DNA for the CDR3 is TGTGCCAGCAGCTTAGATAGCGGATACTACAATGAGCAGTTCTTC. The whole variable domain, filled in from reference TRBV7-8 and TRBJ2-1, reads GAGVSQSPRYKVAKRGQDVALRCDPISGHVSLFWYQQALGQGPEFLTYFQNEAQLDKSGLPSDRFFAERPEGSVSTLKIQRTQQEDSAVYLCASSLDSGYYNEQFFGPGTRLTVL.

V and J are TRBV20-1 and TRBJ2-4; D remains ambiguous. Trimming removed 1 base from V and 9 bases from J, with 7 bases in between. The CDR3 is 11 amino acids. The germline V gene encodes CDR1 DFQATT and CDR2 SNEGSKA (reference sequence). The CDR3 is CSARASGIQYF. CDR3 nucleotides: TGCAGTGCTAGAGCCAGTGGCATTCAGTACTTC.

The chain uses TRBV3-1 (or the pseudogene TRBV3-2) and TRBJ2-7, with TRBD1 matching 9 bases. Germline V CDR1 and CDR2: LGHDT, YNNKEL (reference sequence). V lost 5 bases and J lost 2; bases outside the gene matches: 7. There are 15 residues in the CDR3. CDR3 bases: TGTGCCAGCAGCGCCCGACAGGGGGGGACCTACGAGCAGTACTTC. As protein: CASSARQGGTYEQYF.

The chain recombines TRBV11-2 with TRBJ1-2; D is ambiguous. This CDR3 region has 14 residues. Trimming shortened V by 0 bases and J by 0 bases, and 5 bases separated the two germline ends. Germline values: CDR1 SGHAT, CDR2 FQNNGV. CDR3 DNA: TGTGCCAGCAGCTTAGATTCGTCTAACTATGGCTACACCTTC. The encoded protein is CASSLDSSNYGYTF.

For the CDR3, the DNA is TGTGCCAGCAGCCCAAATCGGGGGGGAGCTTTCTTT. The encoded protein is CASSPNRGGAFF. The V call is TRBV7-9, the J call TRBJ1-1, with D tentatively TRBD1 (5 bases). With 5 bases removed from V and 10 bases from J, the gap between germline ends came to 14 bases. The CDR3 length is 12 residues. Germline V gives CDR1 SEHNR, CDR2 FQNEAQ (reference sequence).

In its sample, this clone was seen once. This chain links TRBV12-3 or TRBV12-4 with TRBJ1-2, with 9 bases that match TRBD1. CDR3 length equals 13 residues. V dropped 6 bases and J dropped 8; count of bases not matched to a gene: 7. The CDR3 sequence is CASRNRGHRGYTF. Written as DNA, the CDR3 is TGTGCCAGCAGAAACAGGGGGCATCGGGGCTACACCTTC.

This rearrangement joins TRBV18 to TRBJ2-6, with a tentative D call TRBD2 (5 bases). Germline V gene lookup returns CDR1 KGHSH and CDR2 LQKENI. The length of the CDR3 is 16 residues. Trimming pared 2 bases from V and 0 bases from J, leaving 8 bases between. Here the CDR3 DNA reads TGTGCCAGCTCACCAGGGAGAAACTCTGGGGCCAACGTCCTGACTTTC. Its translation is CASSPGRNSGANVLTF. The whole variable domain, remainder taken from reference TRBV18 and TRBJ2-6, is NAGVMQNPRHLVRRRGQEARLRCSPMKGHSHVYWYRQLPEEGLKFMVYLQKENIIDESGMPKERFSAEFPKEGPSILRIQQVVRGDSAAYFCASSPGRNSGANVLTFGAGSRLTVL.

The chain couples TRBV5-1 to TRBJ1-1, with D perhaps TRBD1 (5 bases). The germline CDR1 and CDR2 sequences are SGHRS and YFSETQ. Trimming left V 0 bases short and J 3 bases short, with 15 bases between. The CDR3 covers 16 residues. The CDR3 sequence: CASSLEAWGRDTEAFF. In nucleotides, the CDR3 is TGCGCCAGCAGCTTGGAGGCGTGGGGGAGGGACACTGAAGCTTTCTTT.

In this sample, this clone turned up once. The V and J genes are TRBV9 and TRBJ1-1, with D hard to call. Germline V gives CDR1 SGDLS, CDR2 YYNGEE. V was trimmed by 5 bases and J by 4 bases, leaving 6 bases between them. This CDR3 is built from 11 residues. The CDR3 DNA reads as TGTGCCAGCAGTCCAGGCACTGAAGCTTTCTTT. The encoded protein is CASSPGTEAFF.

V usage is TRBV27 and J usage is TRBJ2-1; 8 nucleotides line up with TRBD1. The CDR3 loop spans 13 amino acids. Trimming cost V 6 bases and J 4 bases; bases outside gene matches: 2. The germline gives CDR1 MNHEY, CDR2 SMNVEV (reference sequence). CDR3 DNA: TGTGCCAGCAGGAGGACAGGGTACAATGAGCAGTTCTTC. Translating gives CASRRTGYNEQFF.

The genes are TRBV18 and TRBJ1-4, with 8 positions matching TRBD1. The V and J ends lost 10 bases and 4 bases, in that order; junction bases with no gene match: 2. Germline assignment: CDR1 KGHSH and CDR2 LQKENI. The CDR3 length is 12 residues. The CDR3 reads CATGQGNEKLFF. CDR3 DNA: TGTGCCACCGGACAGGGTAATGAAAAACTGTTTTTT.

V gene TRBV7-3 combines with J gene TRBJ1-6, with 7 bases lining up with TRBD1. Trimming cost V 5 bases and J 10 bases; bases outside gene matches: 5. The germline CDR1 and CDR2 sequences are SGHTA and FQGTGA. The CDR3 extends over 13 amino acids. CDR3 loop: CASSLQGGSPLHF. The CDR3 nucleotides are TGTGCCAGCAGCCTCCAGGGGGGCTCACCCCTCCACTTT.

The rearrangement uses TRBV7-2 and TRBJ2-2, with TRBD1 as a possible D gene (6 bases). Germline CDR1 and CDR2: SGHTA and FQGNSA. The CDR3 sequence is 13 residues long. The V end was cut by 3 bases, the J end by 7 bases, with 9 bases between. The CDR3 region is CASSFSTGGELFF. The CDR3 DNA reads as TGTGCCAGCAGCTTTTCGACAGGCGGGGAGCTGTTTTTT.

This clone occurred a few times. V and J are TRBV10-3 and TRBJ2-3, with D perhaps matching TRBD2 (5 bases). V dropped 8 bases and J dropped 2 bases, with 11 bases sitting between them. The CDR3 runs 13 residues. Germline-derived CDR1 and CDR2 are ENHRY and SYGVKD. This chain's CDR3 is CAIGSGLTDTQYF. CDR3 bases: TGTGCCATCGGGTCAGGACTCACAGATACGCAGTATTTT.

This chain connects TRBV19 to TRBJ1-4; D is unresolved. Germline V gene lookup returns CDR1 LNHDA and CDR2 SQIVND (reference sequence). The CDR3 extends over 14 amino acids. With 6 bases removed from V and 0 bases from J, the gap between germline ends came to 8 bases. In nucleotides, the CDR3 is TGTGCCAGTAGCCCCCCCGCAACTAATGAAAAACTGTTTTTT. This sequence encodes CASSPPATNEKLFF.

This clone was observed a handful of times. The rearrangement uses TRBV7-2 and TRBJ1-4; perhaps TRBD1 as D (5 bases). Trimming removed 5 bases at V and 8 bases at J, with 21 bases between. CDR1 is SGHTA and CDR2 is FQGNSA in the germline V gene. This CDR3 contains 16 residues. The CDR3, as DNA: TGTGCCAGCAGCGTAGGGGTCCCAGCGGCGGGCGAAAAACTGTTTTTT. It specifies CASSVGVPAAGEKLFF.

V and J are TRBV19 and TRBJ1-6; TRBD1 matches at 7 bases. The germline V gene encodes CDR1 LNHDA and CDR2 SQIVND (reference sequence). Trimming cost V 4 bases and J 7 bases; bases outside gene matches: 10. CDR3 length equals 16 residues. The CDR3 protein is CASSTRQGGYNSPLHF. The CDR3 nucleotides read TGTGCCAGTAGTACTCGACAGGGCGGGTACAATTCACCCCTCCACTTT.

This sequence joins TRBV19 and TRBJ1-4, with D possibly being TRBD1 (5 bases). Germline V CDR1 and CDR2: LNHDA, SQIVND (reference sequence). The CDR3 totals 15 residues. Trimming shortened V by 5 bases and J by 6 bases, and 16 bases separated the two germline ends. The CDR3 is CASSVQGKLYEKLFF. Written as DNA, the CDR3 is TGTGCCAGTAGTGTCCAGGGAAAACTGTATGAAAAACTGTTTTTT.